This T cell receptor beta chain was sequenced for a study of T cells in Graves' hyperthyroidism and ophthalmopathy. Regarding the study as a whole: Most thyroid clonotypes expanded above 0.001 appeared in blood too.

Recently diagnosed hyperthyroidism of less than 2 months' duration affected patients aged 18 to 65. Any symptoms of ophthalmopathy came after the first hyperthyroidism diagnosis, from which the blood sample dates. This clonotype was counted between two and nine times. Its matching antigen is unknown. Template material for amplifying TCR beta CDR3 regions consisted of RNA transcripts. When the TCR CDR3 underwent first-round RT-PCR, the HTBI primer set was used. TCRdb reprocessed the multiplex PCR reads with MiXCR, giving one entry per CDR3 protein. The sample carries around 250,000 distinct CDR3 sequences, roughly 15% recorded once. The CDR3 is made up of 13 amino acids. CDR1 is DFQATT and CDR2 is SNEGSKA in the germline V gene (reference sequence). V lost 0 bases to trimming and J lost 14 bases; unmatched junction nucleotides: 7.

This chain connects TRBV20-1 to TRBJ2-1; 10 nucleotides align to TRBD2. Input material: blood. The sequence was obtained from a woman between 40 and 55 years old with Graves' hyperthyroidism that later progressed to Graves' ophthalmopathy. CDR3 amino acids: CSAREGGLAGEFF. The DNA of the CDR3 is TGCAGTGCTAGAGAGGGGGGCCTAGCGGGAGAGTTCTTC.